This T cell receptor (beta chain) was profiled in a study of identical twins. Trimming cost V 10 bases and J 1 base; bases outside gene matches: 6. CDR1 is ENHRY, CDR2 SYGVKD, per germline. The CDR3 extends over 14 amino acids. TCRdb used MiXCR to reprocess the 5' RACE reads, holding one entry per CDR3 protein. The sample yields under 1 million distinct CDR3 sequences, more than 9% seen once. The sample also formed part of further work on yellow fever vaccine responses in identical twins.

The receptor was isolated from a woman aged 18-30 years in good health. This rearrangement joins TRBV10-3 to TRBJ2-2; 7 nucleotides line up with TRBD1. Material for sequencing was PBMCs. The CDR3, as DNA: TGTGCCACTAGCAGGGGGTTGAACACCGGGGAGCTGTTTTTT. This codes for CATSRGLNTGELFF.